The clone carrying this T cell receptor beta chain came up a few times. Its matching antigen is unknown. This sample is drawn from a study of T-cell memory formation after mild COVID-19. Looking at the study overall: Clusters were largely donor specific.

Study results and limitations: Second-wave clones peaking on day 37 lacked confirmed SARS-CoV-2 specificity.

It was 5'RACE with constant-segment primers that produced the TCR alpha and TCR beta cDNA libraries, which carried sample barcodes and UMIs. TCRdb re-analysed the 5' RACE reads in MiXCR, keeping a single row per CDR3 protein. The sample shows about 200,000 distinct CDR3 sequences, approximately 10% of them seen only once. The sequence derives from a man between 18 and 35 years old who had mild COVID-19 (a few samples of this study predate the infection). Cell type and time point are not known. The sample consisted of PBMCs or a T cell subset sorted from them (not recorded which).

CDR3 coding DNA: TGCGCCAGCAGCCAAGTCCGGTCGGCCAAAAACATTCAGTACTTC. Amino acid sequence: CASSQVRSAKNIQYF. V and J are TRBV4-3 and TRBJ2-4; D ambiguous. The germline gives CDR1 LGHNA, CDR2 YSLEER. Trimming took off 1 base at V and 1 base at J, with 8 bases between the two ends. The CDR3 length is 15 residues.